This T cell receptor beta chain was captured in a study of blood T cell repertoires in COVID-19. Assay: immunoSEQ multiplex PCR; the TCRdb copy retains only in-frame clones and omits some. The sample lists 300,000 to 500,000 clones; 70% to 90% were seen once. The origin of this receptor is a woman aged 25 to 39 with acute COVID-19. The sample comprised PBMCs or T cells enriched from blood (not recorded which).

The CDR3 coding sequence is TGCGCCAGCAGTGACCCTCCGGTGAACACTGAAGCTTTCTTT. It specifies CASSDPPVNTEAFF. This rearrangement joins TRBV10-2 to TRBJ1-1; unclear D gene. Germline loops: CDR1 WSHSY, CDR2 SAAADI. The CDR3 runs to 14 residues. Between the trimmed V and J ends, which lost 3 bases and 0 bases, there was a span of 8 bases.